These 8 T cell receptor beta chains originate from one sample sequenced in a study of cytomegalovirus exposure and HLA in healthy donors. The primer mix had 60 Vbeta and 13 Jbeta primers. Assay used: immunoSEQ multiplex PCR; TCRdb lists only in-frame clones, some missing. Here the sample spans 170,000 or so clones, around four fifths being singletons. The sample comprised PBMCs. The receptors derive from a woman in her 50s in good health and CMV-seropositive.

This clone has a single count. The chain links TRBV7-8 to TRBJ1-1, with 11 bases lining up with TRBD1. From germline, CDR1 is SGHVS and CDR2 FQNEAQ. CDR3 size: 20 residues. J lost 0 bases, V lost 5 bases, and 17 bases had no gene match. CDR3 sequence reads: CASSQPLGTGGPGVNTEAFF. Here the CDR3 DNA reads TGTGCCAGCAGCCAGCCGCTCGGGACAGGGGGACCAGGGGTGAACACTGAAGCTTTCTTT.

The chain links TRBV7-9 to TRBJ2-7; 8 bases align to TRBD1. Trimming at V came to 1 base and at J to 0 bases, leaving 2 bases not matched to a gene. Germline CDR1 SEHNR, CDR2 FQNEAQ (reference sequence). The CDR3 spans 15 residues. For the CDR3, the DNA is TGTGCCAGCAGCTTAGGGACAGGGATCTCCTACGAGCAGTACTTC. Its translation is CASSLGTGISYEQYF.

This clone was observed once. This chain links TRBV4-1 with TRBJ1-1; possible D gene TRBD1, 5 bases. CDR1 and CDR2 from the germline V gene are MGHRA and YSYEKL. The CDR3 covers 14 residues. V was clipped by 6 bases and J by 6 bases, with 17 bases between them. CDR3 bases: TGCGCCAGCAGGCTGCGACAGTTTCAAGCTGAAGCTTTCTTT. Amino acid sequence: CASRLRQFQAEAFF.

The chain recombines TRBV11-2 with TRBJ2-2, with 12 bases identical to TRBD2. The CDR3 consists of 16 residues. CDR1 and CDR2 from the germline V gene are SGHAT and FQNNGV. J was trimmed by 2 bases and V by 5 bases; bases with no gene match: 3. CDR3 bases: TGTGCCAGCAGCATACTAGCGGGGGGAAACACCGGGGAGCTGTTTTTT. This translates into CASSILAGGNTGELFF.

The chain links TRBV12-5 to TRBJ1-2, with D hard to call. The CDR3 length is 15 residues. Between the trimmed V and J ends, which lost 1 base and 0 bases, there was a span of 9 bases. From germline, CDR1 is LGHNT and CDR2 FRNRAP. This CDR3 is CASGLAPFTNYGYTF. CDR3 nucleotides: TGTGCTAGTGGTTTGGCCCCGTTTACTAACTATGGCTACACCTTC.

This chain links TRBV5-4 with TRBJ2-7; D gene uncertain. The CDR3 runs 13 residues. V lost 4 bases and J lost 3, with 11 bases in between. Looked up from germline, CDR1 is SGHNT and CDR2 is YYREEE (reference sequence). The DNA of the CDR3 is TGTGCCAGCAGCCTCCGGTTTAGCTACGAGCAGTACTTC. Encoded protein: CASSLRFSYEQYF.

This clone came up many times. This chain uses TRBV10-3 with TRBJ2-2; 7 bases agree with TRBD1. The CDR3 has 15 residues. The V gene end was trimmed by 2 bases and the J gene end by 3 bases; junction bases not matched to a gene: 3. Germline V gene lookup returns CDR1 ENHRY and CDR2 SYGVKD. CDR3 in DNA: TGTGCCATCAGTGAGAAGGGGGCCCACACCGGGGAGCTGTTTTTT. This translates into CAISEKGAHTGELFF.

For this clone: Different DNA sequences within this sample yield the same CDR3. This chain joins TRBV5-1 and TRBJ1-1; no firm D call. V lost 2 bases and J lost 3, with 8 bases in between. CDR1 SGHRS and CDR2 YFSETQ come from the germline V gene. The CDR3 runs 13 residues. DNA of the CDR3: TGCGCCAGCAGCTTCCGGGAGGACACTGAAGCTTTCTTT. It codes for CASSFREDTEAFF.